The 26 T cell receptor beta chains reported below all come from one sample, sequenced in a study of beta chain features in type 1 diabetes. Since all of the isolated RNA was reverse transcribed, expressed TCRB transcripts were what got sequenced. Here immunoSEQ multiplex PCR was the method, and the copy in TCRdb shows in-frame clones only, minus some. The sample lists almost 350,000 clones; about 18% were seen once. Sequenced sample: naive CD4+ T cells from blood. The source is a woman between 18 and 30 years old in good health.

CDR3 sequence: CASSQGQAVGETQYF. Here the CDR3 DNA reads TGCGCCAGCAGCCAAGGGCAAGCGGTAGGAGAGACCCAGTACTTC. The gene calls are TRBV4-1 and TRBJ2-5; D is possibly TRBD2 (5 bases). The CDR3 is made up of 15 amino acids. Germline CDR1 and CDR2: MGHRA and YSYEKL. Trimming left V 1 base short and J 4 bases short, with 13 bases between.

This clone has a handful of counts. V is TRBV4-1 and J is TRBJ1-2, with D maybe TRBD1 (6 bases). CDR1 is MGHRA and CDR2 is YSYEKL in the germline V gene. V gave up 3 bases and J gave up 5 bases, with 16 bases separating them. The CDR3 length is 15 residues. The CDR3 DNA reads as TGCGCCAGCAGCCATGGAACAGGGAATGAGTATGGCTACACCTTC. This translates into CASSHGTGNEYGYTF.

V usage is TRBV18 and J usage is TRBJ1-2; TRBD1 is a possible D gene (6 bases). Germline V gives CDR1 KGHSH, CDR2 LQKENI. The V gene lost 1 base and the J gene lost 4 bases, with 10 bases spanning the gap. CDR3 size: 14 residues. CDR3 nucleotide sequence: TGTGCCAGCTCACCACAGGACAGCTCCTATGGCTACACCTTC. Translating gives CASSPQDSSYGYTF.

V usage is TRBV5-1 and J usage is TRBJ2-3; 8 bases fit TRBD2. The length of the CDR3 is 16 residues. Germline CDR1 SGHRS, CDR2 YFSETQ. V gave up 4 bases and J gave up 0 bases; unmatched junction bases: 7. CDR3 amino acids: CASSTVAGGSTDTQYF. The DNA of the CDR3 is TGCGCCAGCAGCACGGTGGCGGGAGGAAGCACAGATACGCAGTATTTT.

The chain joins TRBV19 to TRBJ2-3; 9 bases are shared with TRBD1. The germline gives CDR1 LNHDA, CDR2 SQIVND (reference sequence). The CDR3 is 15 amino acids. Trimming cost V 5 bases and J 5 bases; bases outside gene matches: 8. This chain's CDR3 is CASSVGTGWGDTQYF. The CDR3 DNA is TGTGCCAGTAGTGTCGGGACAGGGTGGGGAGATACGCAGTATTTT.

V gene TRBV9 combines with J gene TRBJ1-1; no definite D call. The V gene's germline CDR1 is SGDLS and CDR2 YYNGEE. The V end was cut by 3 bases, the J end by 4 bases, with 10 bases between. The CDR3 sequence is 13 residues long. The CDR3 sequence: CASSAGMGTEAFF. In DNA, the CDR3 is TGTGCCAGCAGCGCCGGGATGGGCACTGAAGCTTTCTTT.

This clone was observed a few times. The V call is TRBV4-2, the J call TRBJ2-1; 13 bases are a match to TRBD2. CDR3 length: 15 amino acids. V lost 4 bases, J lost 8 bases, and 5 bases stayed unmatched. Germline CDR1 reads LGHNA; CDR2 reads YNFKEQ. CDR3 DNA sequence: TGTGCCAGCAGCCGGGGGACTAGCGGGGTCGATGAGCAGTTCTTC. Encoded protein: CASSRGTSGVDEQFF.

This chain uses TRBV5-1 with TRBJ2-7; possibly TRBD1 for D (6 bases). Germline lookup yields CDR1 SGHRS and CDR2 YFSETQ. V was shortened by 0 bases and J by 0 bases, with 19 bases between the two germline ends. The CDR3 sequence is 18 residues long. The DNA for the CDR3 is TGCGCCAGCAGCTTGGCCCCATCTACAGGGACCACCTCCTACGAGCAGTACTTC. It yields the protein CASSLAPSTGTTSYEQYF.

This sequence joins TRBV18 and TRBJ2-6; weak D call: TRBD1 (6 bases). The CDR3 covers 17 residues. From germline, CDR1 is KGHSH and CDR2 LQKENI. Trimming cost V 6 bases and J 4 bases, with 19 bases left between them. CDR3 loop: CASSYPRGATGANVLTF. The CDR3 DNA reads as TGTGCCAGCTCTTACCCCAGGGGCGCTACAGGGGCCAACGTCCTGACTTTC.

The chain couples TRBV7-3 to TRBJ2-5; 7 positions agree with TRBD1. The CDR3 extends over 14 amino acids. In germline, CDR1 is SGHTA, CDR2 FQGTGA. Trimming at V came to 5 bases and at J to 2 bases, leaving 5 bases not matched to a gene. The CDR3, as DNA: TGTGCCAGCAGCCCGGGGACAGCGCAAGAGACCCAGTACTTC. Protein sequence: CASSPGTAQETQYF.

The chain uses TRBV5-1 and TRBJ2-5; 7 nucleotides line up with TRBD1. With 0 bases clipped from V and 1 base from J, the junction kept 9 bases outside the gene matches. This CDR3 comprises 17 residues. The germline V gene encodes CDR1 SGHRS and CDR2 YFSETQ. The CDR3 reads CASSLALLTGVQETQYF. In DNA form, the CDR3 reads TGCGCCAGCAGCTTGGCCCTACTCACAGGGGTCCAAGAGACCCAGTACTTC.

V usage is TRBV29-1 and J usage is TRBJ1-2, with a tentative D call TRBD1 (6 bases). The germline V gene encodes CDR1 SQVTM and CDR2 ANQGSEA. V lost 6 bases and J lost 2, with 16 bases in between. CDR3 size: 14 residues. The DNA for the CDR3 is TGCAGCGTGAGGACAGTGGGAGGGAACTATGGCTACACCTTC. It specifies CSVRTVGGNYGYTF.

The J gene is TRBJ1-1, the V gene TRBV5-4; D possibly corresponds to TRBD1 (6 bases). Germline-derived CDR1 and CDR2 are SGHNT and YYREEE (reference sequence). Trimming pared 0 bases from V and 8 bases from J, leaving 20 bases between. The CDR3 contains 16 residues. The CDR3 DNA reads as TGTGCCAGCAGCTTGGGAGGTGTTGTCAGGGGACAAGAAGCTTTCTTT. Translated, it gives CASSLGGVVRGQEAFF. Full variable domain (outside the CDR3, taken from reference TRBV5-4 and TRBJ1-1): ETGVTQSPTHLIKTRGQQVTLRCSSQSGHNTVSWYQQALGQGPQFIFQYYREEENGRGNFPPRFSGLQFPNYSSELNVNALELDDSALYLCASSLGGVVRGQEAFFGQGTRLTVV.

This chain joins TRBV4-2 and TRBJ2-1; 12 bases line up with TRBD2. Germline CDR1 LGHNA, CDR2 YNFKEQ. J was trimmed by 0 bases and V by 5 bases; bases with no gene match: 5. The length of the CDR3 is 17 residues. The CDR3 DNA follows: TGTGCCAGCAGCTCGCGACTAGCGGGGGACTCCTACAATGAGCAGTTCTTC. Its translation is CASSSRLAGDSYNEQFF.

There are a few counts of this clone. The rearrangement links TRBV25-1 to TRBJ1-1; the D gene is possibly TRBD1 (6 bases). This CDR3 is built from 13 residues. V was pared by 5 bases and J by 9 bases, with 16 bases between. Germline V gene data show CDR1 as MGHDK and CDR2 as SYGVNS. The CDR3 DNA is TGTGCCAGCAGTCCAGGGGTCTTCGCCCAAGCTTTCTTT. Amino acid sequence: CASSPGVFAQAFF.

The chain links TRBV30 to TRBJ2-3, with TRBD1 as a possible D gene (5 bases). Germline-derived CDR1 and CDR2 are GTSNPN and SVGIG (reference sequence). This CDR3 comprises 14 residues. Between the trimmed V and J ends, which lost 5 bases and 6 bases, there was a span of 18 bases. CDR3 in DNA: TGTGCCTGGGGAGAAACAGGTGGTGGGGATACGCAGTATTTT. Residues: CAWGETGGGDTQYF.

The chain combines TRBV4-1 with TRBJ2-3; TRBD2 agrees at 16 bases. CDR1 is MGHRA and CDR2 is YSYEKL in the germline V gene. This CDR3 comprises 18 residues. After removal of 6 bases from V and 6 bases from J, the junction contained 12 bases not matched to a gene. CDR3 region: CASRPLPGTSGGADTQYF. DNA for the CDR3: TGCGCCAGCAGGCCCCTGCCGGGGACTAGCGGGGGGGCGGATACGCAGTATTTT.

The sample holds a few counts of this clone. The CDR3 DNA reads TGCGCCAGCAGCCAAGTTTCCGGGGAGGCCCAGCATTTT. Amino acids: CASSQVSGEAQHF. The J gene is TRBJ1-5, the V gene TRBV4-1; unclear D gene. Germline CDR1 is MGHRA and CDR2 is YSYEKL. The CDR3 totals 13 residues. Trimming shortened V by 1 base and J by 11 bases, and 12 bases separated the two germline ends.

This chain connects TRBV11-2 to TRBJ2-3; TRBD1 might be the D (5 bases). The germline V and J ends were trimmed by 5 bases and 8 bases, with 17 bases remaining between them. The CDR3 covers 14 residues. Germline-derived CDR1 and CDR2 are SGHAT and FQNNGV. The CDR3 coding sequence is TGTGCCAGCAGCCTCTCAGGGTCGGACGGTACGCAGTATTTT. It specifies CASSLSGSDGTQYF.

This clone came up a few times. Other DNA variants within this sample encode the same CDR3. In DNA form, the CDR3 reads TGTGCCTGGAGTGGGGGGGTGGAGACCCAGTACTTC. This encodes CAWSGGVETQYF. The J gene is TRBJ2-5, the V gene TRBV30; a possible D gene is TRBD2 (6 bases). This CDR3 has 12 amino acids. Deletions cut 1 base from V and 5 bases from J, with 8 bases between. CDR1 GTSNPN and CDR2 SVGIG come from the germline V gene (reference sequence).

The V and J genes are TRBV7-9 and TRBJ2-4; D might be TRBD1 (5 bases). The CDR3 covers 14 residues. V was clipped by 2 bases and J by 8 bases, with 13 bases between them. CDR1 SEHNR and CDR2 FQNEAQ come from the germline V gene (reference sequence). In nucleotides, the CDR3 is TGTGCCAGCAGCTTAAAAGGACCCAGGGACATTCAGTACTTC. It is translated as CASSLKGPRDIQYF.

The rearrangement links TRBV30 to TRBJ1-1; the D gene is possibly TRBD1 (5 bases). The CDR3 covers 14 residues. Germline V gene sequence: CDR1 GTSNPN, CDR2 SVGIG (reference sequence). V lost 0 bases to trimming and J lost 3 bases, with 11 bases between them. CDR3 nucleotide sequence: TGTGCCTGGAGTGTACTGTTCAGGGACACTGAAGCTTTCTTT. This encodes CAWSVLFRDTEAFF.

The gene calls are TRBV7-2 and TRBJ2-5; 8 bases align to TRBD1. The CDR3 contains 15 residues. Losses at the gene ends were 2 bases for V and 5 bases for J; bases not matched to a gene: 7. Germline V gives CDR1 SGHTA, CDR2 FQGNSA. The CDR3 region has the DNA TGTGCCAGCAGCTTACAGGGGGCGATCGGGGAGACCCAGTACTTC. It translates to CASSLQGAIGETQYF.

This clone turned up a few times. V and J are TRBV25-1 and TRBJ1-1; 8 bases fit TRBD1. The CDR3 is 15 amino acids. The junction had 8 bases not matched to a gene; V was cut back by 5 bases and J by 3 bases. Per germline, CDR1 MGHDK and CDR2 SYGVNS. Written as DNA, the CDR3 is TGTGCCAGCAGTACCCCAGACAGGGGTGACACTGAAGCTTTCTTT. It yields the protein CASSTPDRGDTEAFF. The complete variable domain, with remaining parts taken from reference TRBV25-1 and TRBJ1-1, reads EADIYQTPRYLVIGTGKKITLECSQTMGHDKMYWYQQDPGMELHLIHYSYGVNSTEKGDLSSESTVSRIRTEHFPLTLESARPSHTSQYLCASSTPDRGDTEAFFGQGTRLTVV.

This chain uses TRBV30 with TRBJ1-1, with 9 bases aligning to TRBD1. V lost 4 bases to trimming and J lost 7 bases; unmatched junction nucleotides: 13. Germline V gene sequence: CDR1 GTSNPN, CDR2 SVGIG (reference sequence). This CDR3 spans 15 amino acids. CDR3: CAWKPGQGLPGEAFF. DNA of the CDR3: TGTGCCTGGAAACCGGGACAGGGCCTCCCAGGTGAAGCTTTCTTT.

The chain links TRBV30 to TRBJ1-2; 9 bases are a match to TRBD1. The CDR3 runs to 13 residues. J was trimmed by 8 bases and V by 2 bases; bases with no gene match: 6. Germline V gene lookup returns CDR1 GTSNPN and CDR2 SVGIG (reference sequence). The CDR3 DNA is TGTGCCTGGAGTCGGACAGGGGAAGGGGGCTACACCTTC. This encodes CAWSRTGEGGYTF.